Below are 8 T cell receptor beta chains sequenced from a single sample in a study of CD8 T cells in Susac syndrome (dated by TCRdb to between 2018 and 2021). Receptor libraries were prepared by the immunoSEQ multiplex PCR assay. RNA was extracted using the RNeasy kit, and 0.5 to 1 microgram was reverse transcribed with random hexamers. Using fastp at Q25 and MiXCR, TCRdb reprocessed the public reads and kept productive beta chains. Rows matching on CDR3 protein sequence are summarized as one entry with the most common DNA and genes. The sample table contains about 120,000 distinct CDR3 sequences; only one count was recorded for about 93% of them. Over 0.2% of the sample comes from the top ten. Sequenced: CD8+ T cells from PBMCs. These TCRs come from a human donor with Susac syndrome.

The chain carries TRBV20-1 and TRBJ2-3; a possible D gene is TRBD2 (5 bases). Germline lookup yields CDR1 DFQATT and CDR2 SNEGSKA (reference sequence). The CDR3 extends over 16 amino acids. V lost 0 bases and J 4 bases, leaving 17 bases between the germline ends. CDR3 in DNA: TGCAGTGCTAGAGAGTATGAGGGATATCGATCAGATACGCAGTATTTT. It yields the protein CSAREYEGYRSDTQYF.

This chain links TRBV27 with TRBJ2-1, with D hard to call. Trimming pared 4 bases from V and 8 bases from J, leaving 21 bases between. This CDR3 comprises 16 residues. Per germline, CDR1 MNHEY and CDR2 SMNVEV (reference sequence). The DNA for the CDR3 is TGTGCCAGCAGTTCGGGTTGGTATTCTGAGGTCGATGAGCAGTTCTTC. Its translation: CASSSGWYSEVDEQFF.

The chain uses TRBV11-2 and TRBJ1-2; D is ambiguous. The CDR3 is 15 residues long. Trimming shortened V by 0 bases and J by 0 bases, and 8 bases separated the two germline ends. Germline values: CDR1 SGHAT, CDR2 FQNNGV. The CDR3 sequence is CASSLEGTSNYGYTF. For the CDR3, the DNA is TGTGCCAGCAGCTTAGAGGGCACCTCTAACTATGGCTACACCTTC.

The chain is built from TRBV7-9 and TRBJ1-5, with D possibly matching TRBD1 (5 bases). The CDR3 is made up of 15 amino acids. The germline V and J ends were trimmed by 0 bases and 3 bases, with 9 bases remaining between them. Germline CDR1 is SEHNR and CDR2 is FQNEAQ (reference sequence). The DNA of the CDR3 is TGTGCCAGCAGCTTAGCAGGGGAAGCCAATCAGCCCCAGCATTTT. Protein product: CASSLAGEANQPQHF.

CDR3 region: CASSLDRAVETQYF. The CDR3, as DNA: TGTGCCAGCAGCTTAGACAGGGCAGTGGAGACCCAGTACTTC. This chain uses TRBV7-2 with TRBJ2-5, with a tentative D call TRBD1 (6 bases). Germline V lookup: CDR1 SGHTA, CDR2 FQGNSA. The V end lost 1 base, the J end lost 5 bases, and 11 bases lay between the germline ends. This CDR3 has 14 residues.

V is TRBV4-1 and J is TRBJ2-5; no reliable D call. The CDR3 runs to 14 residues. Germline assignment: CDR1 MGHRA and CDR2 YSYEKL. The V end was cut by 0 bases, the J end by 5 bases, with 10 bases between. CDR3 nucleotide sequence: TGCGCCAGCAGCCAAGATTTCATCGGGGAGACCCAGTACTTC. Its translation: CASSQDFIGETQYF.

The chain uses TRBV12-3 or TRBV12-4 and TRBJ1-5; 8 bases are shared with TRBD1. The CDR3 covers 16 residues. V lost 5 bases, J lost 6 bases, and 12 bases stayed unmatched. CDR3 sequence reads: CASSPETGEGFQPQHF. For the CDR3, the DNA is TGTGCCAGCAGTCCAGAGACAGGGGAAGGGTTTCAGCCCCAGCATTTT.

The table lists this clonotype with a count of one. This rearrangement joins TRBV9 to TRBJ1-5, with 8 bases lining up with TRBD1. The germline V gene encodes CDR1 SGDLS and CDR2 YYNGEE. The CDR3 is 14 residues long. V was pared by 5 bases and J by 10 bases, with 11 bases of the junction left unmatched. The CDR3 region has the DNA TGTGCCAGCAGTACCTCAGGGGGCGATGGTCCCCAGCATTTT. This translates into CASSTSGGDGPQHF.